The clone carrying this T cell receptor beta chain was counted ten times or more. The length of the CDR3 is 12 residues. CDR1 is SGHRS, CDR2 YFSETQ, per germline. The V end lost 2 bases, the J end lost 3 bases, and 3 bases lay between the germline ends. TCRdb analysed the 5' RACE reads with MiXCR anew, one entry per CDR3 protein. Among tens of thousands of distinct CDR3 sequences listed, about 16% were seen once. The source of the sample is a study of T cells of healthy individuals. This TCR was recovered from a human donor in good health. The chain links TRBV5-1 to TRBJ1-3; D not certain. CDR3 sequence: CASSFNGNTIYF. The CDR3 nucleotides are TGCGCCAGCAGCTTTAATGGAAACACCATATATTTT.